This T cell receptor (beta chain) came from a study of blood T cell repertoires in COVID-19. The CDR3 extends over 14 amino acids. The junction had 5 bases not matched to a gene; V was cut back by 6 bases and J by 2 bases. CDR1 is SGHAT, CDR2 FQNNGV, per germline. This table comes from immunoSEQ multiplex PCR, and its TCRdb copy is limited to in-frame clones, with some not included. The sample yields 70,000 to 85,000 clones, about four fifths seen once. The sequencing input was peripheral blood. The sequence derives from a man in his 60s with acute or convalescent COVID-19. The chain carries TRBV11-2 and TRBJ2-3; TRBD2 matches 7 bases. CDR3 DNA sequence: TGTGCCAGCAGTCTAGCGGTTTACACAGATACGCAGTATTTT. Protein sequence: CASSLAVYTDTQYF.